This T cell receptor beta chain was documented in a study of blood T cell repertoires in COVID-19. The CDR3 extends over 13 amino acids. Germline CDR1 MNHEY, CDR2 SVGAGI. Trimming shortened V by 6 bases and J by 7 bases, and 13 bases separated the two germline ends. Clones were sequenced by immunoSEQ multiplex PCR, and TCRdb holds only the in-frame ones, with some missing. The sample has about 120,000 clones, over 60% seen once. The sequence derives from a woman aged 70-85 years with acute or convalescent COVID-19. The chain employs TRBV6-5 and TRBJ2-1; D not resolved. The sample consisted of peripheral blood. The CDR3 DNA reads as TGTGCCAGCAGACGGGTCGTGGGTAATGAGCAGTTCTTC. Translation gives CASRRVVGNEQFF.